The 21 T cell receptor beta chains presented below share a single source sample, sequenced in a study of T-cell memory formation after mild COVID-19. TCRdb reprocessed the 5' RACE reads with MiXCR, giving one entry per CDR3 protein. This table holds 400,000 to 500,000 distinct CDR3 sequences, over 15% found once. Sequencing was performed on PBMCs or a T cell subset sorted from them (not recorded which). These receptors all come from a man aged 18 to 35 who had mild COVID-19 (a few samples of this study predate the infection). Cell type and time point are not known.

This clonotype was detected only a few times. The V gene is TRBV24-1, the J gene TRBJ2-7; D is unresolved. Looked up from germline, CDR1 is KGHDR and CDR2 is SFDVKD. This CDR3 has 13 residues. DNA of the CDR3: TGTGCCACCAGTGATTACCGGGCCCCGAGGCTTTCCGTC. Translated: CATSDYRAPRLSV.

The rearrangement joins TRBV2 to TRBJ2-3, with no clear D. The germline gives CDR1 SNHLY, CDR2 FYNNEI. The V end lost 0 bases, the J end lost 2 bases, and 6 bases lay between the germline ends. The CDR3 length is 14 residues. CDR3 sequence reads: CASSEALFTDTQYF. The CDR3 bases are TGTGCCAGCAGTGAAGCGCTTTTCACAGATACGCAGTATTTT.

The chain has TRBV7-9 and TRBJ2-7, with D perhaps matching TRBD1 (7 bases). V was cut by 8 bases and J by 5 bases, with 22 bases left in between. The CDR3 is 15 residues long. From germline, CDR1 is SEHNR and CDR2 FQNEAQ (reference sequence). The CDR3 nucleotides read TGTGCCAGCTCTTCGGCGGGCAGGGGGGCCCACGAGCAGTACTTC. Encoded protein: CASSSAGRGAHEQYF. Full variable domain (rest looked up from reference TRBV7-9 and TRBJ2-7): DTGVSQNPRHKITKRGQNVTFRCDPISEHNRLYWYRQTLGQGPEFLTYFQNEAQLEKSRLLSDRFSAERPKGSFSTLEIQRTEQGDSAMYLCASSSAGRGAHEQYFGPGTRLTVT.

The chain couples TRBV7-9 to TRBJ1-1; D call uncertain. Trimming pared 3 bases from V and 0 bases from J, leaving 8 bases between. Germline V gives CDR1 SEHNR, CDR2 FQNEAQ (reference sequence). The CDR3 is made up of 14 amino acids. The CDR3 region has the DNA TGTGCCAGCAGCTTCGCTCGGATGAACACTGAAGCTTTCTTT. Translation gives CASSFARMNTEAFF.

This clonotype was recorded a few times. V is TRBV7-8 and J is TRBJ1-2, with a weak D call TRBD1 (6 bases). Germline CDR1 SGHVS, CDR2 FQNEAQ. V shed 2 bases and J shed 2 bases, with 12 bases lying between them. The CDR3 loop spans 15 amino acids. CDR3 amino acids: CASSLFSGANYGYTF. CDR3 sequence (DNA): TGTGCCAGCAGCTTATTTTCAGGGGCAAACTATGGCTACACCTTC.

The chain carries TRBV15 and TRBJ1-3; D unclear. The germline V and J ends were trimmed by 4 bases and 0 bases, with 10 bases remaining between them. Germline V CDR1 and CDR2: LNHNV, YYDKDF (reference sequence). The CDR3 consists of 15 residues. The CDR3 region is CATSTDRVSGNTIYF. The CDR3 coding sequence is TGTGCCACCAGCACCGATAGGGTCTCTGGAAACACCATATATTTT.

The chain carries TRBV11-2 and TRBJ2-5, with a tentative D call TRBD1 (5 bases). V gave up 2 bases and J gave up 2 bases, with 24 bases separating them. Germline V lookup: CDR1 SGHAT, CDR2 FQNNGV. The CDR3 length is 19 residues. The CDR3 DNA reads TGTGCCAGCAGCTTATATTCACAGGCCATAATCCGTCGTCAAGAGACCCAGTACTTC. Translating gives CASSLYSQAIIRRQETQYF.

The chain recombines TRBV7-3 with TRBJ2-1; the D gene could be TRBD1 or TRBD2 (5 bases each). CDR1 and CDR2 (germline): SGHTA, FQGTGA. Deletions cut 5 bases from V and 5 bases from J, with 13 bases between. CDR3 length: 14 amino acids. CDR3 amino acids: CASSPSRGNNEQFF. The CDR3 DNA sequence: TGTGCCAGCAGCCCCTCGAGGGGAAACAATGAGCAGTTCTTC.

The genes are TRBV5-1 and TRBJ2-1; no clear D. CDR1 is SGHRS and CDR2 is YFSETQ in the germline V gene. The CDR3 loop spans 13 amino acids. With 0 bases removed from V and 5 bases from J, the gap between germline ends came to 6 bases. The CDR3 loop reads CASSLVADNEQFF. The DNA for the CDR3 is TGCGCCAGCAGCTTGGTTGCGGACAATGAGCAGTTCTTC.

Written as DNA, the CDR3 is TGTGCCAGCTCACCACGGCGGGACAGGGACGCACGGGGAAACACCATATATTTT. This gives the protein CASSPRRDRDARGNTIYF. J is TRBJ1-3 and V is TRBV18; 9 bases line up with TRBD1. V shed 1 base and J 4 bases; nucleotides not matched to a gene: 11. Germline-derived CDR1 and CDR2 are KGHSH and LQKENI. This CDR3 comprises 18 residues.

This clonotype was recorded a few times. This chain connects TRBV4-3 to TRBJ1-1; D might be TRBD1 (6 bases). V dropped 0 bases and J dropped 4 bases, with 12 bases sitting between them. Germline CDR1 is LGHNA and CDR2 is YSLEER. The CDR3 is 15 amino acids. The CDR3 is CASSQDIRGGTEAFF. Here the CDR3 DNA reads TGCGCCAGCAGCCAAGATATTAGAGGGGGCACTGAAGCTTTCTTT.

This clonotype was seen a single time. The CDR3 here is CASSPRESTADIQYF. CDR3 DNA sequence: TGCGCCAGCAGCCCCAGGGAGTCAACCGCGGACATTCAGTACTTC. V usage is TRBV4-3 and J usage is TRBJ2-4; TRBD1 or TRBD2 may be the D gene (5 bases each). Germline V lookup: CDR1 LGHNA, CDR2 YSLEER. V was clipped by 4 bases and J by 8 bases, with 18 bases between them. The CDR3 runs 15 residues.

V usage is TRBV4-1 and J usage is TRBJ1-2; weak D call: TRBD1 (6 bases). CDR1 MGHRA and CDR2 YSYEKL come from the germline V gene. Trimming removed 2 bases at V and 7 bases at J, with 20 bases between. The length of the CDR3 is 16 residues. CDR3 in amino acids: CASSQIGAQGPRGYTF. The CDR3 region has the DNA TGCGCCAGCAGCCAAATAGGTGCACAGGGCCCTCGTGGCTACACCTTC.

This chain joins TRBV5-1 and TRBJ1-3; 7 nucleotides line up with TRBD1. Germline assignment: CDR1 SGHRS and CDR2 YFSETQ. CDR3 length: 16 amino acids. J was trimmed by 4 bases and V by 3 bases; bases with no gene match: 10. The chain's CDR3 is CASSYRQGIRGNTIYF. CDR3 DNA sequence: TGCGCCAGCAGCTACCGACAGGGAATTAGAGGAAACACCATATATTTT.

The chain is built from TRBV20-1 and TRBJ2-3; D might be TRBD1 (5 bases). The germline V gene encodes CDR1 DFQATT and CDR2 SNEGSKA (reference sequence). The CDR3 contains 14 residues. Between the trimmed V and J ends, which lost 6 bases and 2 bases, there was a span of 15 bases. CDR3 bases: TGCAGTGCCATGGACACCTACCCCACAGATACGCAGTATTTT. It translates to CSAMDTYPTDTQYF.

This clonotype was detected a few times. This chain joins TRBV29-1 and TRBJ1-4; unclear D gene. This CDR3 region has 12 residues. From germline, CDR1 is SQVTM and CDR2 ANQGSEA. The V and J ends lost 5 bases and 7 bases respectively, with 11 bases between them. CDR3 amino acids: CSVPSEGEKLFF. In DNA form, the CDR3 reads TGCAGCGTTCCCTCAGAGGGTGAAAAACTGTTTTTT. Complete variable domain (other parts from reference TRBV29-1 and TRBJ1-4): SAVISQKPSRDICQRGTSLTIQCQVDSQVTMMFWYRQQPGQSLTLIATANQGSEATYESGFVIDKFPISRPNLTFSTLTVSNMSPEDSSIYLCSVPSEGEKLFFGSGTQLSVL.

The V call is TRBV30, the J call TRBJ1-1; D is ambiguous. CDR3 size: 13 residues. V lost 2 bases, J lost 0 bases, and 7 bases lay in between. Germline CDR1 reads GTSNPN; CDR2 reads SVGIG (reference sequence). CDR3 sequence reads: CAWSLQLNTEAFF. CDR3 DNA: TGTGCCTGGAGTTTACAGTTGAACACTGAAGCTTTCTTT.

J is TRBJ1-2 and V is TRBV5-6; D call uncertain. With 2 bases removed from V and 5 bases from J, the gap between germline ends came to 10 bases. In germline, CDR1 is SGHDT, CDR2 YYEEEE. The CDR3 totals 13 residues. Here the CDR3 reads CASSFRQLYGYTF. The DNA of the CDR3 is TGTGCCAGCAGCTTCCGGCAGCTTTATGGCTACACCTTC.

This clonotype was recorded a few times. The V call is TRBV12-3 or TRBV12-4, the J call TRBJ1-5; no clear D gene. V lost 3 bases and J lost 7, with 10 bases in between. The CDR3 extends over 13 amino acids. The CDR3 here is CASSFSLVQPQHF. In DNA form, the CDR3 reads TGTGCCAGCAGTTTTTCTTTAGTGCAGCCCCAGCATTTT.

This sequence joins TRBV5-1 and TRBJ1-3; 9 nucleotides agree with TRBD1. The germline V gene encodes CDR1 SGHRS and CDR2 YFSETQ. The V and J ends lost 2 bases and 4 bases, in that order; junction bases with no gene match: 13. This CDR3 has 18 residues. CDR3 residues: CASSFGQGTFYSGNTIYF. CDR3 DNA sequence: TGCGCCAGCAGCTTCGGACAGGGGACGTTTTACTCCGGAAACACCATATATTTT.

The chain carries TRBV7-2 and TRBJ2-5; tentatively, D is TRBD1 (7 bases). CDR3 size: 14 residues. V was clipped by 5 bases and J by 6 bases, with 16 bases between them. Germline assignment: CDR1 SGHTA and CDR2 FQGNSA. CDR3 region: CASSSNRGGQTQYF. The CDR3 coding sequence is TGTGCCAGCAGCAGTAACAGGGGAGGACAGACCCAGTACTTC. The complete variable domain, with remaining parts taken from reference TRBV7-2 and TRBJ2-5, reads GAGVSQSPSNKVTEKGKDVELRCDPISGHTALYWYRQSLGQGLEFLIYFQGNSAPDKSGLPSDRFSAERTGGSVSTLTIQRTQQEDSAVYLCASSSNRGGQTQYFGPGTRLLVL.